The 20 T cell receptor beta chains reported below all come from one sample, sequenced in a study of early T cells in non-severe SARS-CoV-2 infection. One entry per CDR3 protein, called by TCRdb with MiXCR from the 5' RACE reads. Of 60,000 to 70,000 distinct CDR3 sequences detected, less than 9.5% appear once; the ten largest clones hold 3.2%. The sample comprised whole blood. These receptors all come from an adult who was a healthcare worker with PCR-confirmed SARS-CoV-2 infection or an uninfected control (not recorded which).

This clonotype was counted at least ten times. J is TRBJ2-2 and V is TRBV5-1, with D perhaps TRBD2 (5 bases). V gave up 4 bases and J gave up 3 bases, with 16 bases separating them. The V gene's germline CDR1 is SGHRS and CDR2 YFSETQ. The CDR3 length is 16 residues. DNA for the CDR3: TGCGCCAGCAGCCGCCAACCCGGGGTGGACACCGGGGAGCTGTTTTTT. Encoded protein: CASSRQPGVDTGELFF.

This clonotype was recorded at least ten times. The chain combines TRBV6-4 with TRBJ2-2; the D is unclear. The CDR3 has 15 amino acids. CDR1 and CDR2 from the germline V gene are MRHNA and SNTAGT. Trimming shortened V by 5 bases and J by 3 bases, and 13 bases separated the two germline ends. The CDR3 sequence is CASSPGGGDTGELFF. The CDR3 DNA follows: TGTGCCAGCAGTCCCGGTGGCGGAGACACCGGGGAGCTGTTTTTT.

This clonotype was counted between two and nine times. The V call is TRBV7-2, the J call TRBJ2-5, with 7 bases lining up with TRBD2. Losses at the gene ends were 5 bases for V and 5 bases for J; bases not matched to a gene: 5. The CDR3 contains 13 residues. Germline V CDR1 and CDR2: SGHTA, FQGNSA. The CDR3, as DNA: TGTGCCAGCAGCGGACTAGTTCGGGAGACCCAGTACTTC. It is translated as CASSGLVRETQYF.

This clonotype was seen repeatedly, ten times or more. This chain links TRBV7-6 with TRBJ2-1; TRBD2 matches 7 bases. With 8 bases clipped from V and 0 bases from J, the junction kept 7 bases outside the gene matches. The germline V gene has CDR1 SGHVS and CDR2 FNYEAQ. The CDR3 runs to 15 residues. The CDR3 nucleotides are TGTGCCAGCCAACCTGGCGGGAGCTCCTACAATGAGCAGTTCTTC. Its translation: CASQPGGSSYNEQFF. Full variable domain (missing parts from reference TRBV7-6 and TRBJ2-1): GAGVSQSPRYKVTKRGQDVALRCDPISGHVSLYWYRQALGQGPEFLTYFNYEAQQDKSGLPNDRFSAERPEGSISTLTIQRTEQRDSAMYRCASQPGGSSYNEQFFGPGTRLTVL.

This clonotype was seen ten or more times. This chain uses TRBV24-1 with TRBJ2-1; 7 bases match TRBD2. The J segment lost 7 bases and the V segment lost 6 bases, leaving 8 bases of the junction unmatched. The germline V gene has CDR1 KGHDR and CDR2 SFDVKD. This CDR3 comprises 14 residues. CDR3 nucleotides: TGTGCCACCAGTCGGGAGGACCCGTGGAATGAGCAGTTCTTC. Translating it yields CATSREDPWNEQFF.

The J gene is TRBJ1-1, the V gene TRBV6-6; TRBD1 agrees at 7 bases. The CDR3 totals 17 residues. Looked up from germline, CDR1 is MNHNY and CDR2 is SVGAGI (reference sequence). Trimming cost V 6 bases and J 4 bases; bases outside gene matches: 17. The CDR3 loop is CASSTHTRQGEGTEAFF. In DNA, the CDR3 is TGTGCCAGCAGCACCCACACCAGACAGGGAGAGGGCACTGAAGCTTTCTTT.

This clonotype was seen more than once but under ten times. The V call is TRBV29-1, the J call TRBJ1-2; 10 bases agree with TRBD1. The germline V gene encodes CDR1 SQVTM and CDR2 ANQGSEA. There are 15 residues in the CDR3. V trimming: 8 bases; J trimming: 5 bases; junction bases outside the gene matches: 14. CDR3 DNA sequence: TGCAGCACGATGGGTATTGGGACAGGGGAATATGGCTACACCTTC. Residues: CSTMGIGTGEYGYTF.

This clonotype has at least ten counts. The rearrangement joins TRBV6-5 to TRBJ2-1, with no clear D. The CDR3 extends over 16 amino acids. Per germline, CDR1 MNHEY and CDR2 SVGAGI. Trimming pared 6 bases from V and 2 bases from J, leaving 17 bases between. In nucleotides, the CDR3 is TGTGCCAGCAGCAGTACCAGGACGGGTGCCTACAATGAGCAGTTCTTC. Translated, it gives CASSSTRTGAYNEQFF.

The table lists this clonotype with a few counts. This chain connects TRBV7-7 to TRBJ2-5; D is tentatively TRBD1 or TRBD2 (7 bases each). Trimming shortened V by 5 bases and J by 4 bases, and 14 bases separated the two germline ends. The germline gives CDR1 SSHAT, CDR2 FNYEAQ (reference sequence). CDR3 size: 14 residues. The chain's CDR3 is CASSPDREGETQYF. In nucleotides, the CDR3 is TGTGCCAGCAGCCCCGACAGGGAGGGAGAGACCCAGTACTTC.

The J gene is TRBJ2-1, the V gene TRBV19; D may be TRBD1 or TRBD2 (5 bases each). Between the trimmed V and J ends, which lost 1 base and 6 bases, there was a span of 19 bases. Germline V gene lookup returns CDR1 LNHDA and CDR2 SQIVND (reference sequence). CDR3 length: 17 residues. As DNA, the CDR3 is TGTGCCAGTAGTATAGGCCCGGGGCTAGCAAGGGCCAATGAGCAGTTCTTC. This translates into CASSIGPGLARANEQFF.

This clonotype was seen many times. The chain carries TRBV7-3 and TRBJ2-5; TRBD1 is a possible D gene (5 bases). V lost 1 base and J lost 5, with 14 bases in between. The CDR3 is 15 residues long. Germline CDR1 and CDR2: SGHTA and FQGTGA. CDR3 in DNA: TGTGCCAGCAGCTTAAGGGGCTGGAGCCTCGAGACCCAGTACTTC. This sequence encodes CASSLRGWSLETQYF.

Many counts were recorded for this clonotype. This chain joins TRBV5-6 and TRBJ1-6, with D possibly matching TRBD1 (5 bases). Trimming took 2 bases from V and 10 from J, leaving 19 bases between them. The CDR3 has 16 amino acids. CDR1 and CDR2 (germline): SGHDT, YYEEEE. For the CDR3, the DNA is TGTGCCAGCAGCTTCGCCAGGGTCTCAGGTGGCTCACCCCTCCACTTT. Protein sequence: CASSFARVSGGSPLHF.

The rearrangement uses TRBV29-1 and TRBJ2-3; D remains ambiguous. The CDR3 totals 12 residues. Germline V CDR1 and CDR2: SQVTM, ANQGSEA. The V end lost 5 bases, the J end lost 4 bases, and 10 bases lay between the germline ends. The CDR3 here is CSVRLAADTQYF. The CDR3 nucleotides read TGCAGCGTTAGGCTTGCAGCAGATACGCAGTATTTT.

This chain uses TRBV5-1 with TRBJ2-1; no definite D call. Germline CDR1 is SGHRS and CDR2 is YFSETQ. The V and J ends lost 2 bases and 2 bases respectively, with 8 bases between them. The CDR3 has 14 residues. In DNA form, the CDR3 reads TGCGCCAGCAGCTTCCAGGCCGCCTACAATGAGCAGTTCTTC. This codes for CASSFQAAYNEQFF.

This clonotype was seen a few times. The J gene is TRBJ2-2, the V gene TRBV3-1; no definite D call. The V gene lost 4 bases and the J gene lost 8 bases, with 11 bases spanning the gap. The CDR3 has 13 residues. Germline CDR1 LGHDT, CDR2 YNNKEL (reference sequence). The CDR3 loop reads CASSPRRSGELFF. The CDR3 bases are TGTGCCAGCAGCCCACGTCGGAGTGGGGAGCTGTTTTTT.

This clonotype appeared many times. The gene calls are TRBV3-1 and TRBJ1-4; 9 bases fit TRBD1. CDR3 length equals 15 residues. Trimming at V came to 2 bases and at J to 4 bases, leaving 2 bases not matched to a gene. Germline CDR1 is LGHDT and CDR2 is YNNKEL (reference sequence). The CDR3 here is CASSQPGQGNEKLFF. The CDR3 DNA is TGTGCCAGCAGCCAACCGGGACAGGGTAATGAAAAACTGTTTTTT. Using reference TRBV3-1 and TRBJ1-4 for the parts outside the CDR3, the full variable domain is DTAVSQTPKYLVTQMGNDKSIKCEQNLGHDTMYWYKQDSKKFLKIMFSYNNKELIINETVPNRFSPKSPDKAHLNLHINSLELGDSAVYFCASSQPGQGNEKLFFGSGTQLSVL.

This clonotype was seen a handful of times. The chain is built from TRBV5-1 and TRBJ2-3, with 12 bases that match TRBD2. CDR3 length equals 16 residues. V lost 3 bases, J lost 6 bases, and 8 bases stayed unmatched. Germline CDR1 SGHRS, CDR2 YFSETQ. The CDR3 loop reads CASSWRLAGEVDTQYF. The CDR3 coding sequence is TGCGCCAGCAGCTGGAGACTAGCGGGAGAGGTGGATACGCAGTATTTT.

The genes are TRBV25-1 and TRBJ2-5; D remains ambiguous. The CDR3 extends over 14 amino acids. Trimming cost V 3 bases and J 1 base, with 9 bases left between them. Germline CDR1 is MGHDK and CDR2 is SYGVNS. The CDR3 DNA reads TGTGCCAGCAGTGATTCACAGACCCAAGAGACCCAGTACTTC. Translated, it gives CASSDSQTQETQYF.

This rearrangement joins TRBV5-1 to TRBJ2-5; possibly TRBD1 for D (5 bases). Trimming left V 4 bases short and J 2 bases short, with 12 bases between. Germline CDR1 SGHRS, CDR2 YFSETQ. The CDR3 consists of 14 residues. CDR3 region: CASSEIAGQETQYF. CDR3 sequence (DNA): TGCGCCAGCAGCGAGATTGCAGGGCAAGAGACCCAGTACTTC.

This clonotype has a count of ten or more. The chain uses TRBV11-2 and TRBJ2-2; perhaps TRBD2 as D (6 bases). Trimming pared 5 bases from V and 0 bases from J, leaving 16 bases between. The CDR3 has 17 residues. Germline CDR1 is SGHAT and CDR2 is FQNNGV. The CDR3 DNA reads TGTGCCAGCAGCCCGGGGGACTGGAGCGCGAACACCGGGGAGCTGTTTTTT. Translation: CASSPGDWSANTGELFF.